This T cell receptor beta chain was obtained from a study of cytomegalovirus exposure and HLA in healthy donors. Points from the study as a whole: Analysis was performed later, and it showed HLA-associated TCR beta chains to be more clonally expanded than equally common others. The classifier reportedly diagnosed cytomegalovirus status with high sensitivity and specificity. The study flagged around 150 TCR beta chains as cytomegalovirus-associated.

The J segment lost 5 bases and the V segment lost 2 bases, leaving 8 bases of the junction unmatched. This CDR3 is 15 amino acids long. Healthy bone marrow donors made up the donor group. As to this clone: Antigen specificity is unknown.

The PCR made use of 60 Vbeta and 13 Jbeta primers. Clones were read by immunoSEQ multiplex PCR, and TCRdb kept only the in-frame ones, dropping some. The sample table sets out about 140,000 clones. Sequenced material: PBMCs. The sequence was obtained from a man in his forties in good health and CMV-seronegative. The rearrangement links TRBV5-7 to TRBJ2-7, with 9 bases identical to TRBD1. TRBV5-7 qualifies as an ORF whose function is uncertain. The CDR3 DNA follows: TGTGCCAGCAGCTTAAACCGGGACAGGGTCCACGAGCAGTACTTC. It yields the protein CASSLNRDRVHEQYF.